These T cell receptor beta chains were read from a single sample in a study of blood T cell repertoires in COVID-19. Generated by immunoSEQ multiplex PCR, the TCRdb table keeps only in-frame clones and is missing some. Of about 70,000 clones detected, about 84% appear once; the ten largest clones hold under 2%. Sequenced material: peripheral blood. These receptor sequences come from a woman aged 55-75 years with acute or convalescent COVID-19. CDR3s include the opening cysteine and the closing phenylalanine or tryptophan. Fields, in order: J gene, clone size, D gene, V gene, CDR3 DNA, CDR3 protein. A D gene is named only where the DNA matches it firmly. Expanded clones are given a class, and other clones once, few, many or no size at all.

j_call: TRBJ1-4; clone_size: .; d_call: .; v_call: TRBV30; cdr3_nt: TGTGCCTGGGGGGACGGAGGTTCTAATGAAAAACTGTTTTTT; cdr3_aa: CAWGDGGSNEKLFF
j_call: TRBJ2-7; clone_size: .; d_call: TRBD1; v_call: TRBV4-2; cdr3_nt: TGTGCCAGCAGCCAGGCCAGGGGGCGCGCCTACGAGCAGTACTTC; cdr3_aa: CASSQARGRAYEQYF
j_call: TRBJ2-7; clone_size: .; d_call: TRBD1; v_call: TRBV12-5; cdr3_nt: TGTGCTAGTGGTTTGGTCCCAGGACAGGGGGTAGGGTACGAGCAGTACTTC; cdr3_aa: CASGLVPGQGVGYEQYF
j_call: TRBJ2-7; clone_size: once; d_call: TRBD2; v_call: TRBV4-2; cdr3_nt: TGTGCCAGCAGCTCGGGGGGGGAGGGCCTCAACGAGCAGTACTTC; cdr3_aa: CASSSGGEGLNEQYF
j_call: TRBJ1-2; clone_size: .; d_call: .; v_call: TRBV11-2; cdr3_nt: TGTGCCAGCAGCTTAGCGGGTAATATGCGACACTATGGCTACACCTTC; cdr3_aa: CASSLAGNMRHYGYTF
j_call: TRBJ1-2; clone_size: .; d_call: TRBD1; v_call: TRBV28; cdr3_nt: TGTGCCAGCAGTTTCTGGGGACAGGGGAAAGCCAACTATGGCTACACCTTC; cdr3_aa: CASSFWGQGKANYGYTF
j_call: TRBJ2-5; clone_size: .; d_call: TRBD2; v_call: TRBV5-1; cdr3_nt: TGCGCCAGCAGCCCGCAGGGACTAGCGGGAGTCCAACAAGAGACCCAGTACTTC; cdr3_aa: CASSPQGLAGVQQETQYF
j_call: TRBJ2-7; clone_size: few; d_call: TRBD2; v_call: TRBV5-1; cdr3_nt: TGCGCCAGCAGCTTCACAGCGGGATCGGGCGAGCAGTACTTC; cdr3_aa: CASSFTAGSGEQYF
j_call: TRBJ2-1; clone_size: .; d_call: TRBD2; v_call: TRBV7-6; cdr3_nt: TGTGCCAGCAGCCTAGTCCAGGCTAGCGGGGGGCCGGGGCAGTTCTTC; cdr3_aa: CASSLVQASGGPGQFF
j_call: TRBJ1-2; clone_size: .; d_call: .; v_call: TRBV4-1; cdr3_nt: TGCGCCAGCAGCACCCCAGGCTACTATGGCTACACCTTC; cdr3_aa: CASSTPGYYGYTF
j_call: TRBJ2-3; clone_size: .; d_call: .; v_call: TRBV19; cdr3_nt: TGTGCCAGTAGTCTTGGGCAGGCGAGCACAGATACGCAGTATTTT; cdr3_aa: CASSLGQASTDTQYF
j_call: TRBJ2-7; clone_size: .; d_call: TRBD1; v_call: TRBV28; cdr3_nt: TGTGCCAGCAGGGGCCGACAGGGGACCTACGAGCATTACTTC; cdr3_aa: CASRGRQGTYEHYF
j_call: TRBJ2-2; clone_size: .; d_call: TRBD1; v_call: TRBV10-2; cdr3_nt: TGCGCCAGCACCTACGGTGGACAGGGAACCGGGGAGCTGTTTTTT; cdr3_aa: CASTYGGQGTGELFF
j_call: TRBJ2-5; clone_size: .; d_call: TRBD1; v_call: TRBV3-1/TRBV3-2; cdr3_nt: TGTGCCAGCAGCCTCGGGACAGGGATCAAGGAGACCCAGTACTTC; cdr3_aa: CASSLGTGIKETQYF
j_call: TRBJ2-1; clone_size: .; d_call: .; v_call: TRBV5-6; cdr3_nt: TGTGCCAGCAGCTTGGCGTATGAGCAGTTCTTC; cdr3_aa: CASSLAYEQFF
j_call: TRBJ1-5; clone_size: .; d_call: .; v_call: TRBV15; cdr3_nt: TGTGCCACCAGCAGAGACAGGAATGGCAATCAGCCCCAGCATTTT; cdr3_aa: CATSRDRNGNQPQHF
j_call: TRBJ2-1; clone_size: .; d_call: TRBD1; v_call: TRBV19; cdr3_nt: TGTGCCAGTAGTGAAAACAGGGGTCATGAGCAGTTCTTC; cdr3_aa: CASSENRGHEQFF
j_call: TRBJ1-1; clone_size: .; d_call: .; v_call: TRBV6-6; cdr3_nt: TGTGCCAGCAGTTACCGGGGTGATGAAGCTTTCTTT; cdr3_aa: CASSYRGDEAFF
j_call: TRBJ2-7; clone_size: .; d_call: TRBD2; v_call: TRBV5-1; cdr3_nt: TGCGCCACCTCTCTAGCGGGACCTTCCTACGAGCAGTACTTC; cdr3_aa: CATSLAGPSYEQYF
j_call: TRBJ2-7; clone_size: .; d_call: TRBD1; v_call: TRBV5-1; cdr3_nt: TGCGCCAGCAGCTACGTGACAGGGTTTGCCTACGAGCAGTACTTC; cdr3_aa: CASSYVTGFAYEQYF